This entry lists 20 T cell receptor beta chains sequenced from one sample in a study of CD8+CD57+ T cells in acquired aplastic anemia. For CDR3 and TCR beta VDJ profiling, genomic DNA was the template used. TCRdb reprocessed the reads with MiXCR, giving one entry per CDR3 protein. The repertoire holds 150,000 to 200,000 distinct CDR3 sequences, with roughly 43% as singletons. By flow cytometry, patients selected for sequencing had shown an expansion of CD8+CD57+ cells. Specimen: sorted CD4+, CD8+, or CD8+CD57+ T cells (not recorded which) from PBMCs. The receptors shown here come from a human donor with aplastic anemia.

This clonotype was picked up many times. The CDR3 region is CSACDAKSTDTQYF. The CDR3 coding sequence is TGCAGTGCTTGCGACGCCAAAAGCACAGATACGCAGTATTTT. The genes are TRBV20-1 and TRBJ2-3, with D unclear. Germline V gene sequence: CDR1 DFQATT, CDR2 SNEGSKA (reference sequence). V shed 5 bases and J shed 0 bases, with 12 bases lying between them. The CDR3 loop spans 14 amino acids.

This clonotype came up once. The chain has TRBV7-3 and TRBJ2-2; tentatively, D is TRBD2 (7 bases). V lost 5 bases and J lost 2, with 18 bases in between. Germline V CDR1 and CDR2: SGHTA, FQGTGA. The CDR3 runs 17 residues. CDR3 coding DNA: TGTGCCAGCAGCCTCAAGGGCGGGGGCGGAAACACCGGGGAGCTGTTTTTT. Protein product: CASSLKGGGGNTGELFF. The full variable domain, in which reference TRBV7-3 and TRBJ2-2 provide the parts outside the CDR3, is GAGVSQTPSNKVTEKGKYVELRCDPISGHTALYWYRQSLGQGPEFLIYFQGTGAADDSGLPNDRFFAVRPEGSVSTLKIQRTERGDSAVYLCASSLKGGGGNTGELFFGEGSRLTVL.

This clonotype was observed many times. The chain carries TRBV12-5 and TRBJ2-5, with 8 bases matching TRBD2. The CDR3 sequence is 17 residues long. Trimming took 1 base from V and 1 from J; bases not matched to a gene: 8. Germline V gene sequence: CDR1 LGHNT, CDR2 FRNRAP. This chain's CDR3 is CASGLGVSGGGQETQYF. The CDR3 region has the DNA TGTGCTAGTGGTTTGGGAGTTTCGGGAGGGGGCCAAGAGACCCAGTACTTC. Full variable domain (remainder filled in from reference TRBV12-5 and TRBJ2-5): DARVTQTPRHKVTEMGQEVTMRCQPILGHNTVFWYRQTMMQGLELLAYFRNRAPLDDSGMPKDRFSAEMPDATLATLKIQPSEPRDSAVYFCASGLGVSGGGQETQYFGPGTRLLVL.

The sample holds many counts of this clonotype. V usage is TRBV15 and J usage is TRBJ2-3, with a tentative D call TRBD2 (6 bases). V gave up 3 bases and J gave up 4 bases, with 17 bases separating them. Germline V gene lookup returns CDR1 LNHNV and CDR2 YYDKDF (reference sequence). The CDR3 runs to 16 residues. The CDR3: CATSSSRGYEADTQYF. For the CDR3, the DNA is TGTGCCACCAGCAGCTCTCGGGGGTACGAGGCAGATACGCAGTATTTT.

The chain links TRBV25-1 to TRBJ1-4; 7 bases map to TRBD1. The CDR3 spans 17 residues. Losses at the gene ends were 3 bases for V and 5 bases for J; bases not matched to a gene: 12. CDR1 and CDR2 (germline): MGHDK, SYGVNS. For the CDR3, the DNA is TGTGCCAGCAGTGACGTAGCCCGGGACAGTACAAATGAAAAACTGTTTTTT. It is translated as CASSDVARDSTNEKLFF.

This clonotype was recorded a few times. The chain carries TRBV15 and TRBJ2-3; the match to TRBD1 covers 10 bases. The V gene's germline CDR1 is LNHNV and CDR2 YYDKDF (reference sequence). V trimming: 3 bases; J trimming: 2 bases; junction bases outside the gene matches: 2. CDR3 length: 15 amino acids. The CDR3 loop is CATSSGTGDTDTQYF. The DNA of the CDR3 is TGTGCCACCAGCAGTGGGACAGGGGACACAGATACGCAGTATTTT.

The gene calls are TRBV7-2 and TRBJ1-1; D gene ambiguous. The CDR3 covers 13 residues. V lost 10 bases to trimming and J lost 1 base, with 13 bases between them. Germline loops: CDR1 SGHTA, CDR2 FQGNSA. CDR3 residues: CATQDGTNTEAFF. Here the CDR3 DNA reads TGTGCCACCCAGGACGGAACGAACACTGAAGCTTTCTTT.

The chain combines TRBV20-1 with TRBJ1-5; D is perhaps TRBD1 (6 bases). Trimming stripped 5 bases from V and 4 bases from J, with 18 bases between. CDR3 size: 15 residues. CDR1 and CDR2 from the germline V gene are DFQATT and SNEGSKA (reference sequence). The CDR3 spells CSAPGEGGRNQPQHF. Here the CDR3 DNA reads TGCAGTGCTCCCGGGGAGGGGGGACGGAATCAGCCCCAGCATTTT.

The chain joins TRBV7-2 to TRBJ1-6; 8 nucleotides agree with TRBD1. Germline CDR1 and CDR2: SGHTA and FQGNSA. V shed 6 bases and J 7 bases; nucleotides not matched to a gene: 5. The CDR3 spans 14 residues. The chain's CDR3 is CASSLDRANSPLHF. The CDR3, as DNA: TGTGCCAGCAGTTTGGACAGGGCGAATTCACCCCTCCACTTT.

V is TRBV7-2 and J is TRBJ1-5; TRBD1 might be the D (5 bases). The CDR3 totals 13 residues. V was shortened by 5 bases and J by 3 bases, with 8 bases between the two germline ends. Germline V CDR1 and CDR2: SGHTA, FQGNSA. The CDR3 bases are TGTGCCAGCAGCATCAGGGTCAATCAGCCCCAGCATTTT. This encodes CASSIRVNQPQHF.

The chain joins TRBV10-3 to TRBJ2-7; TRBD2 is a possible D gene (5 bases). This CDR3 is built from 14 residues. Per germline, CDR1 ENHRY and CDR2 SYGVKD. V lost 4 bases and J 3 bases, leaving 13 bases between the germline ends. CDR3 sequence: CAISGRGIDYEQYF. CDR3 nucleotides: TGTGCCATCAGTGGTCGAGGGATAGACTACGAGCAGTACTTC.

The chain carries TRBV25-1 and TRBJ2-7; TRBD2 aligns across 13 bases. Per germline, CDR1 MGHDK and CDR2 SYGVNS. After removal of 6 bases from V and 7 bases from J, the junction contained 15 bases not matched to a gene. The CDR3 totals 17 residues. The CDR3 coding sequence is TGTGCCAGCAGCCCGATGACTAGCGGGAGGATGGGCAATGAGCAGTACTTC. Translation gives CASSPMTSGRMGNEQYF.

As to this clonotype: The CDR3 does not close with the conserved phenylalanine or tryptophan, likely indicating a read error. The DNA is omitted, as the CDR3 cannot be located on it reliably, and the CDR3 follows TCRdb's listing. The chain carries TRBV2 and TRBJ1-1; TRBD1, as called in the table, went unchecked against the DNA. Germline V lookup: CDR1 SNHLY, CDR2 FYNNEI. The CDR3 comprises 14 residues, both ends counted. CDR3 residues: CASRRQGANTEASV.

Only one count was recorded for this clonotype. Compared with germline, one end of the junction differs, possibly owing to a read error. The V gene is TRBV6-5, the J gene TRBJ2-7; 7 bases are shared with TRBD2. Germline-derived CDR1 and CDR2 are MNHEY and SVGAGI. CDR3 length: 15 residues. The CDR3 nucleotides read TGTGCCATCAGTTACGGGACTAAAAACTCCTACGAGCAGTACTTC. Encoded protein: CAISYGTKNSYEQYF.

Only a few counts were recorded for this clonotype. CDR3 region: CAITRSLLADSYEQYF. DNA for the CDR3: TGTGCCATCACCCGAAGCTTATTAGCGGACTCCTACGAGCAGTACTTC. The J gene is TRBJ2-7, the V gene TRBV10-3; TRBD2 might be the D (6 bases). The CDR3 has 16 residues. Trimming shortened V by 7 bases and J by 0 bases, and 19 bases separated the two germline ends. The germline CDR1 and CDR2 sequences are ENHRY and SYGVKD.

The chain combines TRBV19 with TRBJ1-2, with D perhaps TRBD1 (5 bases). Trimming stripped 5 bases from V and 2 bases from J, with 12 bases between. This CDR3 is built from 14 residues. Germline CDR1 LNHDA, CDR2 SQIVND (reference sequence). CDR3 protein: CASSYTGTNYGYTF. Written as DNA, the CDR3 is TGTGCCAGTAGTTACACCGGGACCAACTATGGCTACACCTTC.

The rearrangement links TRBV5-6 to TRBJ2-7; the D gene could be TRBD1 or TRBD2 (5 bases each). Germline loops: CDR1 SGHDT, CDR2 YYEEEE. V lost 5 bases and J lost 0, with 15 bases in between. The CDR3 is 15 amino acids. The DNA of the CDR3 is TGTGCCAGCAGTCCCGGGGCAGGCCGCTCCTACGAGCAGTACTTC. Its translation is CASSPGAGRSYEQYF.

The chain combines TRBV5-1 with TRBJ1-2; a possible D gene is TRBD1 (5 bases). The length of the CDR3 is 12 residues. Trimming cost V 0 bases and J 12 bases, with 12 bases left between them. The germline V gene encodes CDR1 SGHRS and CDR2 YFSETQ. CDR3 bases: TGCGCCAGCAGCTTGGGAGGGACTGGAAACACCTTC. Protein sequence: CASSLGGTGNTF.

This clonotype was recorded only once. J is TRBJ1-3 and V is TRBV19, with a tentative D call TRBD1 (6 bases). The length of the CDR3 is 17 residues. CDR1 LNHDA and CDR2 SQIVND come from the germline V gene (reference sequence). V was clipped by 0 bases and J by 0 bases, with 12 bases between them. The CDR3 DNA reads as TGTGCCAGTAGTATAGAATTAACAGGGACCTCTGGAAACACCATATATTTT. Translated: CASSIELTGTSGNTIYF.

This chain connects TRBV7-9 to TRBJ2-7; 7 bases align to TRBD2. The germline CDR1 and CDR2 sequences are SEHNR and FQNEAQ (reference sequence). Unmatched junction bases numbered 9, after V lost 5 bases and J lost 2 bases. The CDR3 consists of 15 residues. CDR3: CASSVPERGTYEQYF. The DNA of the CDR3 is TGTGCCAGCAGCGTCCCGGAGCGGGGTACCTACGAGCAGTACTTC.